The source of this T cell receptor beta chain is a study of blood T cell repertoires in COVID-19. Profiled with immunoSEQ multiplex PCR; TCRdb holds only in-frame clones, not every one. Altogether about 240,000 clones are present, around 90% being singletons, with the ten largest covering under 0.95%. Trimming at V came to 5 bases and at J to 8 bases, leaving 11 bases not matched to a gene. The CDR3 covers 15 residues. In germline, CDR1 is LNHNV, CDR2 YYDKDF (reference sequence). The chain couples TRBV15 to TRBJ2-1, with TRBD1 matching 8 bases. This receptor was identified in a woman in her twenties or thirties with acute or convalescent COVID-19. Source material: peripheral blood. The CDR3 sequence: CATSGRDRGSYEQFF. In DNA, the CDR3 is TGTGCCACCAGCGGGCGTGACAGGGGAAGTTATGAGCAGTTCTTC.